This is a list of T cell receptor beta chains from one sample in a study of T cells in Graves' hyperthyroidism and ophthalmopathy. MiXCR, applied by TCRdb to the multiplex PCR reads, yields one record per CDR3 protein. The sample has 490,000 or so distinct CDR3 sequences; 46% are singletons. The sequencing sample was made of peripheral blood or thyroid tissue (not recorded which). The source of these receptors is an adult woman with Graves' disease, either hyperthyroidism or ophthalmopathy (not recorded which). CDR3s include the opening cysteine and the closing phenylalanine or tryptophan. Fields, in order: clone size, D gene, J gene, V gene, CDR3 protein, CDR3 DNA. A D gene is named only where the DNA matches it firmly. Expanded clones get a size class; other rows say once, few or many, or leave the size out.

clone_size: NA; d_call: TRBD2; j_call: TRBJ2-5; v_call: TRBV7-2; cdr3_aa: CASTGGTTQETQYF; cdr3_nt: TGTGCCAGCACCGGAGGGACTACTCAAGAGACCCAGTACTTC
clone_size: NA; d_call: NA; j_call: TRBJ1-1; v_call: TRBV24-1; cdr3_aa: CATRAGGADTEAFF; cdr3_nt: TGTGCCACCAGGGCTGGGGGCGCAGACACTGAAGCTTTCTTT
clone_size: many; d_call: NA; j_call: TRBJ2-7; v_call: TRBV6-5; cdr3_aa: CASTQGLDGSYEQYF; cdr3_nt: TGTGCCAGCACACAAGGACTGGATGGGTCCTACGAGCAGTACTTC
clone_size: once; d_call: TRBD1; j_call: TRBJ2-7; v_call: TRBV28; cdr3_aa: CASSSSSDRADEQYF; cdr3_nt: TGTGCCAGCAGTTCTTCCTCCGACAGGGCGGACGAGCAGTACTTC
clone_size: many; d_call: NA; j_call: TRBJ1-5; v_call: TRBV6-5; cdr3_aa: CASSYDRSQPQHF; cdr3_nt: TGTGCCAGCAGTTACGACAGATCTCAGCCCCAGCATTTT
clone_size: many; d_call: TRBD1; j_call: TRBJ1-1; v_call: TRBV7-2; cdr3_aa: CASSLPGTGSTEAFF; cdr3_nt: TGTGCCAGCAGCTTACCCGGGACAGGGAGTACCGAAGCTTTCTTT
clone_size: few; d_call: NA; j_call: TRBJ2-5; v_call: TRBV10-3; cdr3_aa: CAISRQREETQYF; cdr3_nt: TGTGCCATCAGTAGACAGCGAGAAGAGACCCAGTACTTC
clone_size: many; d_call: TRBD1; j_call: TRBJ1-1; v_call: TRBV19; cdr3_aa: CASSSPPGTGATEAFF; cdr3_nt: TGTGCCAGTAGTTCACCCCCGGGGACAGGGGCCACTGAAGCTTTCTTT
clone_size: many; d_call: TRBD1; j_call: TRBJ2-2; v_call: TRBV19; cdr3_aa: CASSIPGQGAAGELFF; cdr3_nt: TGTGCCAGTAGTATTCCGGGACAGGGGGCGGCCGGGGAGCTGTTTTTT
clone_size: NA; d_call: TRBD1; j_call: TRBJ1-5; v_call: TRBV9; cdr3_aa: CASSVGGTDDQPQHF; cdr3_nt: TGTGCCAGCAGCGTAGGTGGGACAGACGATCAGCCCCAGCATTTT
clone_size: NA; d_call: NA; j_call: TRBJ2-7; v_call: TRBV14; cdr3_aa: CASSRGGDEQYF; cdr3_nt: TGTGCCAGCAGCCGTGGGGGCGACGAGCAGTACTTC
clone_size: NA; d_call: NA; j_call: TRBJ1-1; v_call: TRBV20-1; cdr3_aa: CSARAGVAEAFF; cdr3_nt: TGCAGTGCTAGAGCAGGGGTAGCTGAAGCTTTCTTT
clone_size: NA; d_call: TRBD2; j_call: TRBJ2-7; v_call: TRBV28; cdr3_aa: CASSLELADYEQYF; cdr3_nt: TGTGCCAGCAGTTTAGAACTAGCGGACTACGAGCAGTACTTC
clone_size: NA; d_call: NA; j_call: TRBJ2-7; v_call: TRBV29-1; cdr3_aa: CSVGQGPFSYEQYF; cdr3_nt: TGCAGCGTAGGGCAGGGGCCGTTCTCCTACGAGCAGTACTTC
clone_size: many; d_call: NA; j_call: TRBJ2-2; v_call: TRBV7-9; cdr3_aa: CASSRVRDGPTGELFF; cdr3_nt: TGTGCCAGCAGCAGAGTCCGGGATGGTCCCACCGGGGAGCTGTTTTTT
clone_size: few; d_call: NA; j_call: TRBJ2-7; v_call: TRBV10-3; cdr3_aa: CAISSRSPSYEQYF; cdr3_nt: TGTGCCATCAGCTCCAGGTCCCCCTCCTACGAGCAGTACTTC
clone_size: few; d_call: NA; j_call: TRBJ1-2; v_call: TRBV20-1; cdr3_aa: CSARDLRDTSGDDGYTF; cdr3_nt: TGCAGTGCTAGAGATCTACGGGACACTTCCGGGGACGATGGCTACACCTTC
clone_size: NA; d_call: NA; j_call: TRBJ2-7; v_call: TRBV7-9; cdr3_aa: CASSFWQHPPEQYF; cdr3_nt: TGTGCCAGCAGCTTTTGGCAACATCCACCCGAGCAGTACTTC
clone_size: few; d_call: TRBD2; j_call: TRBJ2-7; v_call: TRBV28; cdr3_aa: CASGLAGDSVQYF; cdr3_nt: TGTGCCAGCGGACTAGCGGGAGATTCTGTGCAGTACTTC
clone_size: few; d_call: NA; j_call: TRBJ2-3; v_call: TRBV5-1; cdr3_aa: CASSLAGWRTDTQYF; cdr3_nt: TGCGCCAGCAGCTTGGCCGGGTGGCGCACAGATACGCAGTATTTT
clone_size: many; d_call: TRBD1; j_call: TRBJ2-7; v_call: TRBV5-1; cdr3_aa: CASSDRDRGLYEQYF; cdr3_nt: TGCGCCAGCAGCGACCGGGACAGGGGGCTCTACGAGCAGTACTTC
clone_size: NA; d_call: NA; j_call: TRBJ1-4; v_call: TRBV2; cdr3_aa: CASAGAGELNEKLFF; cdr3_nt: TGTGCCAGCGCAGGGGCCGGGGAGCTTAATGAAAAACTGTTTTTT
clone_size: few; d_call: NA; j_call: TRBJ2-2; v_call: TRBV20-1; cdr3_aa: CSARYTGELFF; cdr3_nt: TGCAGTGCTAGGTACACCGGGGAGCTGTTTTTT
clone_size: NA; d_call: NA; j_call: TRBJ1-1; v_call: TRBV2; cdr3_aa: CASSLLIKNTEAFF; cdr3_nt: TGTGCCAGCAGTTTACTAATCAAGAACACTGAAGCTTTCTTT
clone_size: NA; d_call: TRBD1; j_call: TRBJ2-5; v_call: TRBV20-1; cdr3_aa: CSARTGVLGQQETQYF; cdr3_nt: TGCAGTGCTCGTACAGGGGTTCTGGGACAGCAAGAGACCCAGTACTTC
clone_size: many; d_call: NA; j_call: TRBJ2-7; v_call: TRBV19; cdr3_aa: CASSISRAYEQYF; cdr3_nt: TGTGCCAGTAGTATCAGCAGGGCCTACGAGCAGTACTTC